A selection of T cell receptor beta chains follows, all from one sample in a study of CD8+CD57+ T cells in acquired aplastic anemia. TCRdb used MiXCR to reprocess the reads, holding one entry per CDR3 protein. Here the sample spans 400,000 to 600,000 distinct CDR3 sequences, around a third being singletons. The sample comprised sorted CD4+, CD8+, or CD8+CD57+ T cells (not recorded which) from PBMCs. These receptors came from a human donor with aplastic anemia. Both conserved end residues are part of each CDR3. The order of the fields is V gene, D gene, CDR3 length, clone size, J gene, CDR3 protein, CDR3 DNA. The D gene is left open where the match is weak. Rows may omit the clone size; those that give it use once, few, many or a size class.

>TRBV10-3|.|14|many|TRBJ1-1
CAVSGRQSNTEAFF
TGTGCCGTAAGTGGTCGACAGTCGAACACTGAAGCTTTCTTT
>TRBV20-1|TRBD1|12|.|TRBJ1-1
CSAIQDRDEAFF
TGCAGTGCTATCCAGGACAGGGATGAAGCTTTCTTT
>TRBV10-3|.|14|.|TRBJ2-5
CTISSSRTGETQYF
TGTACCATCAGTTCAAGTCGTACAGGAGAGACCCAGTACTTC
>TRBV5-4|.|17|.|TRBJ1-1
CASSLWGPGRSNTEAFF
TGTGCCAGCAGCTTGTGGGGTCCTGGCAGGTCTAACACTGAAGCTTTCTTT
>TRBV2|.|15|many|TRBJ2-3
CASSVRDTSTDTQYF
TGTGCCAGCAGTGTCCGGGACACCTCCACAGATACGCAGTATTTT
>TRBV24-1|TRBD2|14|.|TRBJ2-3
CASQRLAGLDTQYF
TGTGCCAGCCAAAGACTAGCGGGATTAGATACGCAGTATTTT
>TRBV20-1|.|14|many|TRBJ2-5
CSASGQGSEETQYF
TGCAGTGCTAGCGGGCAGGGTTCGGAGGAGACCCAGTACTTC
>TRBV7-6|.|15|.|TRBJ2-5
CASSKRSDIRGTQYF
TGTGCCAGCAGCAAGAGAAGTGACATCAGGGGGACCCAGTACTTC
>TRBV5-1|.|14|few|TRBJ1-1
CASSWGDGNTEAFF
TGCGCCAGCAGCTGGGGGGATGGGAACACTGAAGCTTTCTTT
>TRBV2|.|14|many|TRBJ1-1
CASSSRGMNTEAFF
TGTGCCAGCAGTTCAAGGGGCATGAACACTGAAGCTTTCTTT
>TRBV29-1|TRBD2|17|many|TRBJ2-3
CSVVARALAGGADTQYF
TGCAGCGTTGTGGCCCGTGCACTAGCGGGAGGCGCAGATACGCAGTATTTT
>TRBV11-2|TRBD2|15|few|TRBJ2-7
CASSLEQAGVGEQYF
TGTGCCAGCAGCTTAGAGCAAGCGGGAGTCGGCGAGCAGTACTTC
>TRBV2|.|14|medium-sized|TRBJ1-5
CASSEVNSNQPQHF
TGTGCCAGCAGTGAGGTGAATAGCAATCAGCCCCAGCATTTT
>TRBV19|.|14|.|TRBJ1-1
CTSREPGMNTEAFF
TGTACCAGCAGAGAGCCAGGGATGAACACTGAAGCTTTCTTT
>TRBV9|TRBD1|15|many|TRBJ2-3
CASSVGGQSTDTQYF
TGTGCCAGCAGCGTAGGGGGACAGAGCACAGATACGCAGTATTTT
>TRBV7-3|TRBD1|16|.|TRBJ2-6
CASSPGTGDGANVLTF
TGTGCCAGCAGCCCCGGGACAGGGGATGGGGCCAACGTCCTGACTTTC
>TRBV4-3|TRBD1|14|many|TRBJ1-2
CASSRTGLNYGYTF
TGCGCCAGCAGCCGGACAGGACTCAACTATGGCTACACCTTC
>TRBV29-1|.|13|many|TRBJ1-3
CSVAMASGNTIYF
TGCAGCGTGGCTATGGCCTCTGGAAACACCATATATTTT
>TRBV15|.|14|few|TRBJ1-5
CATSREGSNQPQHF
TGTGCCACCAGCAGAGAGGGCAGCAATCAGCCCCAGCATTTT
>TRBV6-1|.|11|.|TRBJ1-1
CASTERGEAFF
TGTGCCAGCACCGAAAGGGGAGAAGCTTTCTTT
>TRBV7-7|.|13|.|TRBJ1-2
CAIFLCANYGYTF
TGTGCTATATTCTTATGTGCTAACTATGGCTACACCTTC
>TRBV3-1|.|16|once|TRBJ2-7
CASSQDWVSPSYEQYF
TGTGCCAGCAGCCAAGATTGGGTATCACCTTCCTACGAGCAGTACTTC